There are a few counts of the clone carrying this T cell receptor (beta chain). Its antigen is as yet unknown. This sample was taken from a study of beta chain features in type 1 diabetes. On the study more broadly: The samples had 107,917,701 sorted cells examined in all.

Notes on the study in general: Reduced insertions and increased deletions marked VDJ junctions in type 1 diabetes patients. The influence of HLA type on TCRB rearrangement stayed undetermined.

What was sequenced were expressed TCRB transcripts, since all of the isolated RNA had been reverse transcribed. Profiling relied on immunoSEQ multiplex PCR, and the TCRdb table lists in-frame clones only, not all of them. The repertoire holds 350,000 to 450,000 clones, with over 11% as singletons. Naive, central memory, regulatory and stem cell-like memory cells within the CD4+ compartment were sorted using CD45RO/CCR7/CD25/CD127/CD95/CD27. The receptor was isolated from a young man in good health. Sequenced input: naive CD4+ T cells from blood.

The CDR3 loop is CASSELAGPYNEQFF. As DNA, the CDR3 is TGTGCCAGCAGTGAACTGGCGGGGCCCTACAATGAGCAGTTCTTC. The chain links TRBV6-1 to TRBJ2-1, with a weak D call TRBD2 (6 bases). The germline V gene has CDR1 MNHNS and CDR2 SASEGT. V shed 2 bases and J shed 2 bases, with 10 bases lying between them. This CDR3 spans 15 amino acids.